A single sample is the source of the 13 T cell receptor beta chains below, sequenced in a study of blood T cell repertoires in COVID-19. Assay: immunoSEQ multiplex PCR; the TCRdb copy retains only in-frame clones and omits some. The sample gives about 120,000 clones, around 85% of which show up once; 17% is in the top ten. The specimen was peripheral blood. These receptor sequences come from a young man with COVID-19, enrolled during active disease.

This clone has only a few counts. This chain joins TRBV27 and TRBJ2-1; TRBD2 agrees at 9 bases. CDR3 length: 19 amino acids. The germline V gene has CDR1 MNHEY and CDR2 SMNVEV (reference sequence). J was trimmed by 6 bases and V by 1 base; bases with no gene match: 16. CDR3 in amino acids: CASSLYARRGGGAGNEQFF. The CDR3 DNA sequence: TGTGCCAGCAGTTTATACGCCCGAAGGGGCGGGGGGGCCGGCAATGAGCAGTTCTTC.

This clone was counted between two and nine times. This sequence joins TRBV7-2 and TRBJ1-4; perhaps TRBD1 as D (5 bases). CDR1 and CDR2 (germline): SGHTA, FQGNSA. Trimming cost V 4 bases and J 7 bases, with 13 bases left between them. The CDR3 has 14 residues. In DNA, the CDR3 is TGTGCCAGCAGCTCAGGACATGCGAGTGAAAAACTGTTTTTT. Translation: CASSSGHASEKLFF. Full variable domain (rest looked up from reference TRBV7-2 and TRBJ1-4): GAGVSQSPSNKVTEKGKDVELRCDPISGHTALYWYRQSLGQGLEFLIYFQGNSAPDKSGLPSDRFSAERTGGSVSTLTIQRTQQEDSAVYLCASSSGHASEKLFFGSGTQLSVL.

The chain links TRBV7-9 to TRBJ2-7; D may be TRBD1 (6 bases). The CDR3 is 13 amino acids. Germline CDR1 reads SEHNR; CDR2 reads FQNEAQ (reference sequence). Trimming left V 5 bases short and J 5 bases short, with 13 bases between. DNA for the CDR3: TGTGCCAGCAGCCTACAGGGAGTCCACGAGCAGTACTTC. It yields the protein CASSLQGVHEQYF. Full variable domain (remainder filled in from reference TRBV7-9 and TRBJ2-7): DTGVSQNPRHKITKRGQNVTFRCDPISEHNRLYWYRQTLGQGPEFLTYFQNEAQLEKSRLLSDRFSAERPKGSFSTLEIQRTEQGDSAMYLCASSLQGVHEQYFGPGTRLTVT.

CDR3 sequence: CATSDTGQGASTEAFF. The CDR3 DNA reads as TGTGCCACCAGTGATACTGGACAGGGGGCTAGCACTGAAGCTTTCTTT. The chain is built from TRBV24-1 and TRBJ1-1, with 11 positions matching TRBD1. The germline V gene encodes CDR1 KGHDR and CDR2 SFDVKD. V shed 3 bases, J shed 4 bases, and the junction held 6 bases outside the gene matches. The CDR3 is made up of 16 amino acids.

The genes are TRBV5-1 and TRBJ2-5; a possible D gene is TRBD1 (6 bases). Trimming left V 1 base short and J 1 base short, with 14 bases between. This CDR3 is 16 amino acids long. Germline CDR1 reads SGHRS; CDR2 reads YFSETQ. The CDR3 nucleotides read TGCGCCAGCAGCTTGTCCCGGACAGCGACCCAAGAGACCCAGTACTTC. Its translation is CASSLSRTATQETQYF.

The chain couples TRBV10-3 to TRBJ1-5, with 7 positions matching TRBD1. V lost 6 bases to trimming and J lost 0 bases; unmatched junction nucleotides: 8. Per the germline V gene, CDR1 is ENHRY and CDR2 is SYGVKD. The CDR3 runs to 16 residues. Written as DNA, the CDR3 is TGTGCCATCAGCGCAGGGGGTGGGAATAGCAATCAGCCCCAGCATTTT. Its protein product is CAISAGGGNSNQPQHF.

The rearrangement joins TRBV4-2 to TRBJ1-5; 7 nucleotides agree with TRBD1. The CDR3 has 16 residues. Germline-derived CDR1 and CDR2 are LGHNA and YNFKEQ. V shed 0 bases, J shed 2 bases, and the junction held 4 bases outside the gene matches. Here the CDR3 reads CASSQDEGAGNQPQHF. CDR3 nucleotide sequence: TGTGCCAGCAGCCAAGATGAGGGGGCTGGCAATCAGCCCCAGCATTTT.

The V call is TRBV10-3, the J call TRBJ1-2; weak D call: TRBD1 (6 bases). Germline CDR1 reads ENHRY; CDR2 reads SYGVKD. The V gene lost 6 bases and the J gene lost 2 bases, with 16 bases spanning the gap. The CDR3 has 15 residues. CDR3 DNA sequence: TGTGCCATCAGAGCTGATCAGGGGAAGAACTATGGCTACACCTTC. Protein sequence: CAIRADQGKNYGYTF.

The chain has TRBV10-3 and TRBJ1-1; the match to TRBD1 covers 10 bases. The length of the CDR3 is 13 residues. V was clipped by 8 bases and J by 3 bases; unmatched bases: 3. Germline lookup yields CDR1 ENHRY and CDR2 SYGVKD. CDR3 bases: TGTGCCATCGACAGGGGGCGGGACACTGAAGCTTTCTTT. Its protein product is CAIDRGRDTEAFF.

This chain joins TRBV11-2 and TRBJ2-6, with 7 positions matching TRBD1. In germline, CDR1 is SGHAT, CDR2 FQNNGV. There are 17 residues in the CDR3. V lost 4 bases and J lost 0; bases outside the gene matches: 6. CDR3 DNA sequence: TGTGCCAGCAGCTCGATTCGACAGGGCTCTGGGGCCAACGTCCTGACTTTC. It is translated as CASSSIRQGSGANVLTF.

The chain is built from TRBV5-4 and TRBJ2-1, with TRBD2 matching 10 bases. The CDR3 spans 15 residues. The germline CDR1 and CDR2 sequences are SGHNT and YYREEE (reference sequence). J lost 5 bases, V lost 1 base, and 3 bases had no gene match. This CDR3 is CASSLRTSGNNEQFF. CDR3 DNA sequence: TGTGCCAGCAGCTTGAGGACTAGCGGAAACAATGAGCAGTTCTTC.

In its sample, this clone was seen a few times. The chain combines TRBV28 with TRBJ1-2; D not certain. Germline CDR1 reads MDHEN; CDR2 reads SYDVKM. There are 11 residues in the CDR3. CDR3 DNA: TGTGTCGCGCGGGCTAACTATGGCTACACCTTC. It encodes CVARANYGYTF.

The chain combines TRBV3-1 (or the pseudogene TRBV3-2) with TRBJ2-7; tentative D call: TRBD2 (6 bases). Per the germline V gene, CDR1 is LGHDT and CDR2 is YNNKEL (reference sequence). There are 13 residues in the CDR3. V was clipped by 1 base and J by 10 bases, with 14 bases between them. The CDR3 nucleotides read TGTGCCAGCAGCCAAGGACTAGGTTCCGGACAGTACTTC. Amino acids: CASSQGLGSGQYF.